Sequencing of this TCR beta chain was carried out in a study of T-cell memory formation after mild COVID-19. Germline V gene sequence: CDR1 KGHSH, CDR2 LQKENI. This CDR3 is 15 amino acids long. Deletions cut 2 bases from V and 0 bases from J, with 11 bases between. TCRdb re-derived calls from the 5' RACE reads in MiXCR, one entry per CDR3 protein. The sample includes fewer than 700,000 distinct CDR3 sequences, about a sixth of them seen just once. This clonotype was seen only a few times. V gene TRBV18 combines with J gene TRBJ2-7, with D perhaps being TRBD1 or TRBD2 (5 bases each). Input material: PBMCs or a T cell subset sorted from them (not recorded which). This clonotype was obtained from an adult woman who had mild COVID-19 (a few samples of this study predate the infection). Cell type and time point are not known. The CDR3 DNA follows: TGTGCCAGCTCACCAGGTATGGGGGTCTCCTACGAGCAGTACTTC. Translation gives CASSPGMGVSYEQYF. Supplemented by reference TRBV18 and TRBJ2-7, the full variable domain reads NAGVMQNPRHLVRRRGQEARLRCSPMKGHSHVYWYRQLPEEGLKFMVYLQKENIIDESGMPKERFSAEFPKEGPSILRIQQVVRGDSAAYFCASSPGMGVSYEQYFGPGTRLTVT.